These 26 T cell receptor beta chains were sequenced from one sample in a study of blood T cell repertoires in COVID-19. The table came from immunoSEQ multiplex PCR; TCRdb's copy has only in-frame clones and leaves some out. The table records around 110,000 clones, more than 75% of them present only once. Sample: peripheral blood. Source of these receptors: a man between 35 and 55 years old with acute or convalescent COVID-19.

The J gene is TRBJ1-5, the V gene TRBV28; D is possibly TRBD1 (5 bases). V dropped 5 bases and J dropped 8 bases, with 13 bases sitting between them. The germline V gene encodes CDR1 MDHEN and CDR2 SYDVKM. The CDR3 has 13 residues. CDR3: CASSGGGWEPQHF. The CDR3 coding sequence is TGTGCCAGCAGTGGGGGGGGTTGGGAGCCCCAGCATTTT.

The CDR3 nucleotides are TGCAGTGCTAGTAAGGTTGGACAGGGGATCTATGGCTACACCTTC. The encoded protein is CSASKVGQGIYGYTF. The genes are TRBV20-1 and TRBJ1-2; 9 bases agree with TRBD1. The germline V gene encodes CDR1 DFQATT and CDR2 SNEGSKA (reference sequence). V shed 3 bases, J shed 4 bases, and the junction held 9 bases outside the gene matches. The CDR3 spans 15 residues.

The rearrangement links TRBV19 to TRBJ1-1, with 7 bases matching TRBD1. V lost 5 bases, J lost 5 bases, and 8 bases stayed unmatched. Germline CDR1 LNHDA, CDR2 SQIVND (reference sequence). CDR3 length: 14 residues. The DNA for the CDR3 is TGTGCCAGTAGTGGTGAGGGGGCGGGGACTGAAGCTTTCTTT. This sequence encodes CASSGEGAGTEAFF.

The V call is TRBV6-5, the J call TRBJ1-3, with a weak D call TRBD1 (6 bases). The germline V gene encodes CDR1 MNHEY and CDR2 SVGAGI. This CDR3 has 15 residues. The V end was cut by 7 bases, the J end by 0 bases, with 13 bases between. This CDR3 reads CASTGTRFSGNTIYF. CDR3 bases: TGTGCCAGCACAGGGACAAGATTCTCTGGAAACACCATATATTTT.

V usage is TRBV13 and J usage is TRBJ2-1, with TRBD1 matching 8 bases. The ends lost 4 bases at V and 7 bases at J; junction bases unmatched: 6. Germline CDR1 PRHDT, CDR2 FYEKMQ (reference sequence). CDR3 length: 14 residues. In nucleotides, the CDR3 is TGTGCCAGCAGCTCCTGGACAGGGATGAATGAGCAGTTCTTC. Translated: CASSSWTGMNEQFF.

The J gene is TRBJ2-5, the V gene TRBV30; 9 bases line up with TRBD2. CDR3 size: 15 residues. Looked up from germline, CDR1 is GTSNPN and CDR2 is SVGIG (reference sequence). V shed 0 bases and J 4 bases; nucleotides not matched to a gene: 6. As DNA, the CDR3 is TGTGCCTGGAGTGTCGCGGGGGGGGGTAGAGAGACCCAGTACTTC. Its protein product is CAWSVAGGGRETQYF.

The chain employs TRBV4-2 and TRBJ1-1; D may be TRBD1 (5 bases). Germline assignment: CDR1 LGHNA and CDR2 YNFKEQ. The CDR3 has 16 amino acids. Trimming removed 0 bases at V and 10 bases at J, with 21 bases between. Here the CDR3 reads CASSQEGGGAKRAAFF. The DNA for the CDR3 is TGTGCCAGCAGCCAAGAGGGCGGAGGGGCAAAGCGGGCAGCTTTCTTT.

This clone was picked up a small number of times. This sequence joins TRBV2 and TRBJ1-5, with TRBD1 matching over 9 bases. CDR3 length: 16 amino acids. Germline lookup yields CDR1 SNHLY and CDR2 FYNNEI. The trim removed 4 bases at V and 2 bases at J, leaving 6 bases unmatched. CDR3 in DNA: TGTGCCAGCAGTGGAGTATGGACAGGGGGCAATCAGCCCCAGCATTTT. This gives the protein CASSGVWTGGNQPQHF.

V gene TRBV11-2 combines with J gene TRBJ1-4, with D maybe TRBD1 (6 bases). V was clipped by 5 bases and J by 0 bases, with 13 bases between them. Per germline, CDR1 SGHAT and CDR2 FQNNGV. The CDR3 is 16 amino acids. The CDR3 DNA follows: TGTGCCAGCAGCCCCCATGGACAGTCAACTAATGAAAAACTGTTTTTT. Translating gives CASSPHGQSTNEKLFF.

The chain employs TRBV6-2 or TRBV6-3 and TRBJ2-6; no reliable D call. Germline assignment: CDR1 MNHEY and CDR2 SVGEGT. The V end was cut by 2 bases, the J end by 4 bases, with 9 bases between. The CDR3 has 15 amino acids. The CDR3 nucleotides are TGTGCCAGCAGTTACCCAGAGGCGGGGGCCAACGTCCTGACTTTC. It yields the protein CASSYPEAGANVLTF.

The chain recombines TRBV5-4 with TRBJ1-2, with 7 bases matching TRBD1. The trim removed 1 base at V and 5 bases at J, leaving 8 bases unmatched. Germline lookup yields CDR1 SGHNT and CDR2 YYREEE (reference sequence). The CDR3 spans 15 residues. DNA of the CDR3: TGTGCCAGCAGCTTGATTTTCGACAGGGAATATGGCTACACCTTC. This sequence encodes CASSLIFDREYGYTF. The full variable domain, its missing parts supplied by reference TRBV5-4 and TRBJ1-2, is ETGVTQSPTHLIKTRGQQVTLRCSSQSGHNTVSWYQQALGQGPQFIFQYYREEENGRGNFPPRFSGLQFPNYSSELNVNALELDDSALYLCASSLIFDREYGYTFGSGTRLTVV.

The chain couples TRBV5-1 to TRBJ1-4; the match to TRBD1 covers 7 bases. The V gene's germline CDR1 is SGHRS and CDR2 YFSETQ. The CDR3 loop spans 14 amino acids. V was clipped by 5 bases and J by 5 bases; unmatched bases: 6. This CDR3 reads CASRLGQSNEKLFF. The CDR3 DNA is TGCGCCAGCAGACTGGGACAGTCGAATGAAAAACTGTTTTTT.

The chain carries TRBV6-2 or TRBV6-3 and TRBJ2-7; the match to TRBD1 covers 7 bases. The CDR3 is 14 residues long. J was trimmed by 1 base and V by 2 bases; bases with no gene match: 2. Germline V gene lookup returns CDR1 MNHEY and CDR2 SVGEGT. CDR3 region: CASSYTGQSYEQYF. CDR3 bases: TGTGCCAGCAGTTACACGGGACAGTCCTACGAGCAGTACTTC.

The chain is built from TRBV29-1 and TRBJ2-1, with TRBD2 identical over 7 bases. The CDR3 length is 14 residues. The junction had 8 bases not matched to a gene; V was cut back by 5 bases and J by 4 bases. Germline CDR1 is SQVTM and CDR2 is ANQGSEA. The CDR3 spells CSVIIAGAYNEQFF. The DNA for the CDR3 is TGCAGCGTTATTATAGCGGGCGCTTACAATGAGCAGTTCTTC.

The rearrangement uses TRBV7-9 and TRBJ2-1, with TRBD2 matching 11 bases. The CDR3 spans 15 residues. CDR1 and CDR2 (germline): SEHNR, FQNEAQ (reference sequence). With 5 bases clipped from V and 6 bases from J, the junction kept 6 bases outside the gene matches. This CDR3 reads CASSPGLAGFNEQFF. CDR3 nucleotides: TGTGCCAGCAGCCCCGGACTAGCGGGCTTCAATGAGCAGTTCTTC.

This chain uses TRBV6-5 with TRBJ2-5; 8 nucleotides agree with TRBD2. This CDR3 has 16 amino acids. Germline assignment: CDR1 MNHEY and CDR2 SVGAGI. V trimming: 1 base; J trimming: 2 bases; junction bases outside the gene matches: 6. CDR3 DNA sequence: TGTGCCAGCAGTTACTACCTTGGGACTAGTCAAGAGACCCAGTACTTC. Residues: CASSYYLGTSQETQYF.

The chain combines TRBV27 with TRBJ2-1, with a tentative D call TRBD1 (6 bases). The CDR3 sequence is 15 residues long. Per germline, CDR1 MNHEY and CDR2 SMNVEV (reference sequence). V was cut by 6 bases and J by 0 bases, with 12 bases left in between. In DNA, the CDR3 is TGTGCCAGCAGGGGGACACTTAGCTCCTACAATGAGCAGTTCTTC. Its translation is CASRGTLSSYNEQFF.

This clone showed up just a few times. J is TRBJ1-5 and V is TRBV7-2, with a weak D call TRBD1 (5 bases). V lost 5 bases to trimming and J lost 6 bases, with 20 bases between them. Germline assignment: CDR1 SGHTA and CDR2 FQGNSA. This CDR3 contains 16 residues. The CDR3 sequence: CASSQRPAQGSQPQHF. CDR3 nucleotides: TGTGCCAGCAGCCAGCGACCGGCCCAGGGCAGTCAGCCCCAGCATTTT.

CDR3 sequence (DNA): TGTGCCAGCAGCCCCGGGGGGGATTTACCCTACGAGCAGTACTTC. This codes for CASSPGGDLPYEQYF. The gene calls are TRBV11-2 and TRBJ2-7; 8 bases are shared with TRBD2. J lost 2 bases, V lost 5 bases, and 8 bases had no gene match. From germline, CDR1 is SGHAT and CDR2 FQNNGV. The CDR3 runs to 15 residues.

The rearrangement joins TRBV3-1 (or the pseudogene TRBV3-2) to TRBJ1-4, with D possibly matching TRBD1 (6 bases). Germline values: CDR1 LGHDT, CDR2 YNNKEL (reference sequence). The CDR3 extends over 14 amino acids. The ends were cut back, 5 bases at V and 6 bases at J, with 13 bases in the middle. This CDR3 reads CASSVNRVYEKLFF. DNA of the CDR3: TGTGCCAGCAGCGTTAACAGGGTCTATGAAAAACTGTTTTTT.

This chain joins TRBV11-2 and TRBJ1-2, with a tentative D call TRBD1 (6 bases). Germline loops: CDR1 SGHAT, CDR2 FQNNGV. The CDR3 is made up of 13 amino acids. The V end was cut by 7 bases, the J end by 2 bases, with 11 bases between. CDR3 sequence reads: CASTRQGNYGYTF. The CDR3 DNA reads TGTGCCAGCACCCGTCAGGGGAACTATGGCTACACCTTC. Drawing the rest from reference TRBV11-2 and TRBJ1-2, the complete variable domain is EAGVAQSPRYKIIEKRQSVAFWCNPISGHATLYWYQQILGQGPKLLIQFQNNGVVDDSQLPKDRFSAERLKGVDSTLKIQPAKLEDSAVYLCASTRQGNYGYTFGSGTRLTVV.

The V call is TRBV5-1, the J call TRBJ1-1; D unresolved. This CDR3 region has 17 residues. Germline CDR1 reads SGHRS; CDR2 reads YFSETQ. V was cut by 0 bases and J by 3 bases, with 18 bases left in between. This chain's CDR3 is CASSLDIGDTWDTEAFF. CDR3 nucleotide sequence: TGCGCCAGCAGCTTGGATATCGGCGACACATGGGACACTGAAGCTTTCTTT.

The V gene is TRBV3-1 (or the pseudogene TRBV3-2), the J gene TRBJ1-6; TRBD1 aligns across 9 bases. The trim removed 10 bases at V and 0 bases at J, leaving 4 bases unmatched. CDR3 length: 15 residues. Germline V gene sequence: CDR1 LGHDT, CDR2 YNNKEL (reference sequence). CDR3 DNA sequence: TGTGCCACGACAGGGGGTAACTCCTATAATTCACCCCTCCACTTT. Protein sequence: CATTGGNSYNSPLHF.

Here the CDR3 reads CASSPHERGSSYEQYF. The CDR3 bases are TGCGCCAGCAGCCCCCATGAGCGGGGTAGCTCCTACGAGCAGTACTTC. This chain connects TRBV5-1 to TRBJ2-7; TRBD2 matches 7 bases. The J segment lost 0 bases and the V segment lost 4 bases, leaving 10 bases of the junction unmatched. CDR1 SGHRS and CDR2 YFSETQ come from the germline V gene. The CDR3 covers 16 residues.

The sample holds a few counts of this clone. The chain combines TRBV18 with TRBJ2-1, with D perhaps matching TRBD1 (6 bases). Per the germline V gene, CDR1 is KGHSH and CDR2 is LQKENI. The CDR3 is 15 amino acids. Deletions cut 4 bases from V and 3 bases from J, with 13 bases between. DNA for the CDR3: TGTGCCAGCTCACGGGCCGGGACAAACTACAATGAGCAGTTCTTC. Protein product: CASSRAGTNYNEQFF.

This chain joins TRBV6-1 and TRBJ1-5, with TRBD1 matching over 7 bases. CDR1 and CDR2 from the germline V gene are MNHNS and SASEGT. The CDR3 contains 16 residues. Germline trimming cut 4 bases from V and 4 bases from J; bases unmatched to any gene: 10. CDR3 loop: CASSGGLTGDNQPQHF. The CDR3 DNA reads TGTGCCAGCAGTGGTGGTTTAACAGGGGATAATCAGCCCCAGCATTTT.